This record covers a single T cell receptor (beta chain). Compared with germline, one end of the junction differs, possibly owing to a read error. These data belong to a study of tumor and adjacent non-tumor tissue in lung cancer. The template was RNA from unsorted bulk tissue. TCRbeta libraries were built with three rounds of nested PCR, modified from ARM-PCR. TCRdb reprocessed the multiplex PCR reads via MiXCR and lists one record per CDR3 protein. This table holds under 100,000 distinct CDR3 sequences, 61% found once. The sequence was collected from a man in his sixties or seventies with non-small cell lung cancer. Sequenced: lung tumor tissue.

CDR3 sequence: CSATTGGPLHSEANVLTF. CDR3 sequence (DNA): TGCAGTGCTACGACAGGGGGTCCCTTACACTCTGAGGCCAACGTCCTGACTTTC. The chain joins TRBV20-1 to TRBJ2-6; 9 bases agree with TRBD1. Germline V gives CDR1 DFQATT, CDR2 SNEGSKA (reference sequence). The CDR3 has 18 residues.